Below, 30 T cell receptor beta chains from the same sample are listed, as sequenced in a study of cytomegalovirus exposure and HLA in healthy donors. PCR primers comprised 60 Vbeta and 13 Jbeta primers. Using immunoSEQ multiplex PCR, the repertoire was profiled, and TCRdb retains in-frame clones only, with some absent. The sample contains roughly 87,000 clones, about four fifths of which appear only once. Sequenced: PBMCs. The receptors derive from a woman aged 40-49 years in good health and CMV-seropositive.

The chain carries TRBV30 and TRBJ2-5; D is perhaps TRBD2 (6 bases). This CDR3 spans 12 amino acids. V lost 5 bases to trimming and J lost 2 bases, with 9 bases between them. CDR1 and CDR2 from the germline V gene are GTSNPN and SVGIG (reference sequence). Here the CDR3 reads CAWGRSQETQYF. For the CDR3, the DNA is TGTGCCTGGGGGAGGTCTCAAGAGACCCAGTACTTC.

This clone was seen just once. In DNA form, the CDR3 reads TGCAGCGTTGCGCGGGGGGGCTCTGGGGCCAACGTCCTGACTTTC. Amino acids: CSVARGGSGANVLTF. The chain is built from TRBV29-1 and TRBJ2-6, with 9 bases aligning to TRBD2. Germline CDR1 is SQVTM and CDR2 is ANQGSEA. The CDR3 spans 15 residues. The ends lost 4 bases at V and 0 bases at J; junction bases unmatched: 1.

V usage is TRBV7-9 and J usage is TRBJ2-5, with 8 bases fitting TRBD1. This CDR3 has 14 amino acids. Germline-derived CDR1 and CDR2 are SEHNR and FQNEAQ (reference sequence). With V trimmed by 5 bases and J by 4 bases, 6 bases remained unmatched. The CDR3 coding sequence is TGTGCCAGCAGCCTCGACAGGGGACGAGAGACCCAGTACTTC. This gives the protein CASSLDRGRETQYF.

V gene TRBV5-1 combines with J gene TRBJ2-1, with 7 nucleotides matching TRBD1. After removal of 2 bases from V and 4 bases from J, the junction contained 6 bases not matched to a gene. Germline CDR1 is SGHRS and CDR2 is YFSETQ. The CDR3 is 15 residues long. The CDR3, as DNA: TGCGCCAGCAGCTTCGACAGGGTAGGGTACAATGAGCAGTTCTTC. Translated: CASSFDRVGYNEQFF.

For the CDR3, the DNA is TGTGCCAGCAGCTTACAAATGAACACTGAAGCTTTCTTT. This gives the protein CASSLQMNTEAFF. V is TRBV7-3 and J is TRBJ1-1, with D unresolved. The ends were cut back, 2 bases at V and 0 bases at J, with 4 bases in the middle. The germline gives CDR1 SGHTA, CDR2 FQGTGA. CDR3 size: 13 residues.

The rearrangement links TRBV19 to TRBJ1-2, with a possible D match to TRBD1 (5 bases). The CDR3 is 13 amino acids. Germline V gives CDR1 LNHDA, CDR2 SQIVND (reference sequence). V lost 5 bases and J 4 bases, leaving 11 bases between the germline ends. CDR3 DNA: TGTGCCAGTAGTGGGGCGTTCCCCTATGGCTACACCTTC. This codes for CASSGAFPYGYTF.

The chain employs TRBV29-1 and TRBJ2-1; 10 bases agree with TRBD2. V lost 6 bases and J lost 7; bases outside the gene matches: 9. The length of the CDR3 is 14 residues. Germline V gene lookup returns CDR1 SQVTM and CDR2 ANQGSEA. CDR3 sequence reads: CSVISGRGGNEQFF. The CDR3 DNA reads as TGCAGCGTAATCAGCGGGAGGGGAGGGAATGAGCAGTTCTTC.

CDR3 bases: TGTGCCAGTAGATCCCGCGGGGGAGTAGATACGCAGTATTTT. As protein: CASRSRGGVDTQYF. V is TRBV19 and J is TRBJ2-3; TRBD2 agrees at 7 bases. V gave up 6 bases and J gave up 5 bases; unmatched junction bases: 8. Germline lookup yields CDR1 LNHDA and CDR2 SQIVND (reference sequence). The CDR3 extends over 14 amino acids.

The J gene is TRBJ1-1, the V gene TRBV19; 9 bases line up with TRBD1. Unmatched junction bases numbered 11, after V lost 5 bases and J lost 1 base. Germline-derived CDR1 and CDR2 are LNHDA and SQIVND (reference sequence). The CDR3 is 17 residues long. The CDR3 nucleotides are TGTGCCAGTAGTCCACCGGGACAGGGCATCCGGAACACTGAAGCTTTCTTT. Its protein product is CASSPPGQGIRNTEAFF.

The chain combines TRBV9 with TRBJ1-5; D may be TRBD1 (5 bases). The CDR3 runs 14 residues. Germline V gene lookup returns CDR1 SGDLS and CDR2 YYNGEE. V gave up 3 bases and J gave up 7 bases, with 14 bases separating them. The CDR3 loop is CASSGPGEGQPQHF. In nucleotides, the CDR3 is TGTGCCAGCAGCGGGCCGGGGGAAGGACAGCCCCAGCATTTT.

V gene TRBV29-1 combines with J gene TRBJ2-5, with 9 bases aligning to TRBD1. Germline CDR1 SQVTM, CDR2 ANQGSEA. V was pared by 8 bases and J by 4 bases, with 11 bases of the junction left unmatched. The CDR3 runs to 14 residues. The DNA of the CDR3 is TGCAGCATTGGGACAGGGAGGATTTTAGAGACCCAGTACTTC. It is translated as CSIGTGRILETQYF.

The genes are TRBV18 and TRBJ1-2; 7 bases align to TRBD1. The CDR3 has 16 residues. Germline V lookup: CDR1 KGHSH, CDR2 LQKENI. V lost 6 bases and J lost 0; bases outside the gene matches: 10. Written as DNA, the CDR3 is TGTGCCAGCTCCCTAACAGGGGCGGGTTCTAACTATGGCTACACCTTC. It encodes CASSLTGAGSNYGYTF.

This clone was counted only a few times. This chain joins TRBV7-2 and TRBJ1-5, with D possibly TRBD1 on 5 matching bases. The germline CDR1 and CDR2 sequences are SGHTA and FQGNSA. There are 16 residues in the CDR3. Trimming shortened V by 5 bases and J by 4 bases, and 18 bases separated the two germline ends. CDR3 DNA sequence: TGTGCCAGCAGCCCCAGGGCCGGAGGGCTAAATCAGCCCCAGCATTTT. Protein sequence: CASSPRAGGLNQPQHF.

The CDR3 loop reads CASSMALILATDTQYF. The CDR3 nucleotides are TGTGCCAGTAGTATGGCGCTAATCCTAGCCACAGATACGCAGTATTTT. V usage is TRBV19 and J usage is TRBJ2-3, with D maybe TRBD2 (5 bases). V shed 3 bases and J shed 2 bases, with 15 bases lying between them. This CDR3 has 16 residues. CDR1 is LNHDA, CDR2 SQIVND, per germline (reference sequence).

The J gene is TRBJ2-1, the V gene TRBV5-1; no clear D gene. Germline V gene sequence: CDR1 SGHRS, CDR2 YFSETQ. V lost 4 bases, J lost 2 bases, and 22 bases lay in between. The CDR3 is made up of 18 amino acids. For the CDR3, the DNA is TGCGCCAGCAGCCCGAAGCACGGGTTTATCGACCCCTACAATGAGCAGTTCTTC. Translated, it gives CASSPKHGFIDPYNEQFF.

This rearrangement joins TRBV27 to TRBJ2-1, with D hard to call. In germline, CDR1 is MNHEY, CDR2 SMNVEV (reference sequence). The V and J ends lost 10 bases and 2 bases respectively, with 21 bases between them. The CDR3 runs 16 residues. As DNA, the CDR3 is TGTGCCACCGGCTCCCCTCGGCAGGCCACCTACAATGAGCAGTTCTTC. Translation gives CATGSPRQATYNEQFF.

This chain uses TRBV7-9 with TRBJ1-1, with 8 bases that match TRBD1. Trimming removed 3 bases from V and 3 bases from J; junction bases left unmatched: 3. Germline lookup yields CDR1 SEHNR and CDR2 FQNEAQ (reference sequence). The CDR3 is 14 residues long. CDR3 nucleotide sequence: TGTGCCAGCAGCTTCGTGGACAGGGACACTGAAGCTTTCTTT. This gives the protein CASSFVDRDTEAFF.

This clone was detected only once. This chain uses TRBV6-5 with TRBJ2-1, with 10 bases fitting TRBD2. Germline V gives CDR1 MNHEY, CDR2 SVGAGI. The CDR3 is 15 residues long. V shed 6 bases, J shed 4 bases, and the junction held 6 bases outside the gene matches. The CDR3 is CASRYGLADYNEQFF. CDR3 nucleotide sequence: TGTGCCAGCAGGTATGGACTAGCGGATTACAATGAGCAGTTCTTC.

The chain has TRBV5-6 and TRBJ1-2; the D is unclear. The CDR3 has 14 amino acids. Trimming shortened V by 0 bases and J by 4 bases, and 10 bases separated the two germline ends. Germline CDR1 reads SGHDT; CDR2 reads YYEEEE. The CDR3 DNA is TGTGCCAGCAGCTTGGGCCCCATCAGCTATGGCTACACCTTC. Translation gives CASSLGPISYGYTF.

The V gene is TRBV9, the J gene TRBJ2-5, with 8 bases matching TRBD1. The CDR3 spans 15 residues. Per the germline V gene, CDR1 is SGDLS and CDR2 is YYNGEE. V was pared by 4 bases and J by 1 base, with 6 bases of the junction left unmatched. The CDR3 sequence is CASSTGGQLQETQYF. The CDR3 DNA reads as TGTGCCAGCAGCACAGGGGGACAGCTCCAAGAGACCCAGTACTTC.

V usage is TRBV28 and J usage is TRBJ1-2, with D possibly matching TRBD1 (5 bases). The CDR3 runs 16 residues. V gave up 8 bases and J gave up 5 bases, with 24 bases separating them. In germline, CDR1 is MDHEN, CDR2 SYDVKM. CDR3 sequence (DNA): TGTGCCAGCCTCCCTTGGGGGGAAGGGTGGACATATGGCTACACCTTC. It specifies CASLPWGEGWTYGYTF.

V gene TRBV6-1 combines with J gene TRBJ2-5; TRBD1 matches at 10 bases. The CDR3 has 14 residues. The V gene end was trimmed by 4 bases and the J gene end by 5 bases; junction bases not matched to a gene: 4. Germline V CDR1 and CDR2: MNHNS, SASEGT. In DNA, the CDR3 is TGTGCCAGCAGTGTAGAGGACAGGGGGGAGACCCAGTACTTC. Its translation is CASSVEDRGETQYF.

In this sample, this clone turned up a few times. This CDR3 reads CATSSLEGGSSYGYTF. CDR3 coding DNA: TGTGCCACCAGCAGTTTGGAAGGGGGCTCGAGCTATGGCTACACCTTC. The chain uses TRBV15 and TRBJ1-2; 7 bases map to TRBD1. The ends lost 3 bases at V and 4 bases at J; junction bases unmatched: 11. The CDR3 is made up of 16 amino acids. CDR1 LNHNV and CDR2 YYDKDF come from the germline V gene (reference sequence).

This chain connects TRBV29-1 to TRBJ1-4, with 8 bases lining up with TRBD1. The trim removed 4 bases at V and 7 bases at J, leaving 5 bases unmatched. Germline CDR1 reads SQVTM; CDR2 reads ANQGSEA. The CDR3 is 13 residues long. The CDR3 nucleotides read TGCAGCGTTGGGACAGGGCCTGGTGAAAAACTGTTTTTT. It encodes CSVGTGPGEKLFF.

The chain joins TRBV7-2 to TRBJ1-2; D gene ambiguous. This CDR3 region has 13 residues. CDR1 and CDR2 from the germline V gene are SGHTA and FQGNSA. V lost 4 bases, J lost 4 bases, and 10 bases lay in between. The CDR3 loop is CASSSSEFYGYTF. The CDR3 DNA follows: TGTGCCAGCAGCTCGTCGGAGTTCTATGGCTACACCTTC.

The chain couples TRBV7-8 to TRBJ1-6; D not certain. The germline CDR1 and CDR2 sequences are SGHVS and FQNEAQ. Trimming took off 8 bases at V and 7 bases at J, with 12 bases between the two ends. The CDR3 runs 13 residues. DNA of the CDR3: TGTGCCAGCGGCGCAGGCGTAAATTCACCCCTCCACTTT. The encoded protein is CASGAGVNSPLHF.

As regards this clone: Because it lacks the conserved phenylalanine or tryptophan at the end, this CDR3 is likely a read error. The rearrangement uses TRBV18 and TRBJ1-1, with D possibly being TRBD1 (6 bases). The V gene's germline CDR1 is KGHSH and CDR2 LQKENI. The CDR3 contains 14 residues. With 3 bases removed from V and 3 bases from J, the gap between germline ends came to 11 bases. CDR3 sequence (DNA): TGTGCCAGCTCACCCAGGACAGACTACACTGAAGCTTTCGTT. Translation gives CASSPRTDYTEAFV.

This sequence joins TRBV19 and TRBJ1-3; TRBD1 is a possible D gene (6 bases). V lost 7 bases and J 2 bases, leaving 18 bases between the germline ends. Germline CDR1 reads LNHDA; CDR2 reads SQIVND (reference sequence). The CDR3 is made up of 16 amino acids. DNA for the CDR3: TGTGCCAGTAAACCCGGGTGGGGGCTAACTGGAAACACCATATATTTT. Protein sequence: CASKPGWGLTGNTIYF.

J is TRBJ1-4 and V is TRBV5-1, with D perhaps matching TRBD1 (6 bases). V lost 5 bases to trimming and J lost 0 bases, with 14 bases between them. The CDR3 spans 16 residues. Germline CDR1 is SGHRS and CDR2 is YFSETQ. In nucleotides, the CDR3 is TGCGCCAGCAGAACAGGGATGGGCGCAACTAATGAAAAACTGTTTTTT. This gives the protein CASRTGMGATNEKLFF.

This clone was recorded a few times. J is TRBJ2-1 and V is TRBV10-3, with D possibly TRBD1 on 5 matching bases. Germline loops: CDR1 ENHRY, CDR2 SYGVKD. The CDR3 has 12 residues. Deletions cut 5 bases from V and 8 bases from J, with 10 bases between. CDR3 in DNA: TGTGCCATCAGTCAGGGCGAGGATGAGCAGTTCTTC. Protein sequence: CAISQGEDEQFF.